This TCR beta chain was recovered during a study of cytomegalovirus exposure and HLA in healthy donors. Study details: From HLA-typed donors, an early data release held 70 million to 100 million unique TCRs.

Study-wide results and limits: By a later analysis, the bulk of CMV-associated TCR beta chains appeared HLA-restricted. Links to common viral pathogens appeared, in a later analysis, for several of the most significant clusters.

Researchers ran the PCR with 60 Vbeta and 13 Jbeta primers. Data came from immunoSEQ multiplex PCR; TCRdb stores just in-frame clones and leaves some out. The profile shows about 160,000 clones, 75% to 80% of them singletons. On this clone itself: Its antigen is not known.

The sequenced sample was PBMCs. The TCR comes from a woman aged 45-65 years in good health and CMV-seropositive.

Written as DNA, the CDR3 is TGTGCCAGCAGCTTAGTTTCAGGGGCCAACACTGAAGCTTTCTTT. Its translation: CASSLVSGANTEAFF. The gene calls are TRBV7-9 and TRBJ1-1; possible D gene TRBD1, 6 bases. CDR1 SEHNR and CDR2 FQNEAQ come from the germline V gene (reference sequence). Between the trimmed V and J ends, which lost 1 base and 2 bases, there was a span of 11 bases. The length of the CDR3 is 15 residues.